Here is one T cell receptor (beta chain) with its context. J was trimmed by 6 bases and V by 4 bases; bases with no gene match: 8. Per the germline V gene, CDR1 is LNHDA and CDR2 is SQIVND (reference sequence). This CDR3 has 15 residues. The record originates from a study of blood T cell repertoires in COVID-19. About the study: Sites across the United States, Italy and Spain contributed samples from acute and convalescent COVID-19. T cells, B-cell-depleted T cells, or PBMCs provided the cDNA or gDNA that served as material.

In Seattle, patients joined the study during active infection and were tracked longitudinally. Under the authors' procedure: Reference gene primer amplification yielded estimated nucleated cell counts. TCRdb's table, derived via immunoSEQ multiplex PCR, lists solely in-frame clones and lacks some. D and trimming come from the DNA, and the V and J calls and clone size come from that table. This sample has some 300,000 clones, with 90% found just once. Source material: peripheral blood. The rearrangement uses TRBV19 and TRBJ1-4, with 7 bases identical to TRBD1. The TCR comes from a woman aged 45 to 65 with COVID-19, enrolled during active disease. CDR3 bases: TGTGCCAGTAGTACCTTCAGGGGGAAAGATGAAAAACTGTTTTTT. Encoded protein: CASSTFRGKDEKLFF.